The table lists the clone carrying this TCR beta chain with a few counts. From germline, CDR1 is LNHDA and CDR2 SQIVND (reference sequence). CDR3 length: 15 residues. V shed 6 bases, J shed 3 bases, and the junction held 7 bases outside the gene matches. This record comes from a study of identifying expanded T cells in peripheral blood. Healthy donors had no documented immune events, such as infections, while sampled. Profiling relied on immunoSEQ multiplex PCR, and the TCRdb table lists in-frame clones only, not all of them. The sample lists 100,000 to 110,000 clones; over 70% were seen once. The source material was blood. The chain recombines TRBV19 with TRBJ1-2; 10 nucleotides align to TRBD1. The clonotype comes from a person aged 18 to 70 in good health. The CDR3 DNA sequence: TGTGCCAGTAGAAAACCCGGACAGGGGGACTATGGCTACACCTTC. Its translation: CASRKPGQGDYGYTF.